These 24 T cell receptor beta chains came from one sample sequenced in a study of T cells after yellow fever vaccination. TCRdb reprocessed the 5' RACE reads via MiXCR and lists one record per CDR3 protein. The sample consists of approximately 32,000 distinct CDR3 sequences, about 10% of them appearing once. Sequenced here: PBMCs, either bulk or a sorted T-cell subset (CD4+, CD8+, memory, or dextramer-sorted; not recorded which), sampled approximately 16 days after the first yellow fever vaccination. The receptors come from a man younger than 35 who received the YFV17D yellow fever vaccine.

This clonotype was counted ten times or more. The chain recombines TRBV5-6 with TRBJ2-5; D could derive from TRBD1 or TRBD2 (5 bases each). This CDR3 is 14 amino acids long. The V end was cut by 6 bases, the J end by 1 base, with 13 bases between. Germline-derived CDR1 and CDR2 are SGHDT and YYEEEE. As DNA, the CDR3 is TGTGCCAGCACCGAGGGACCCGGCCAAGAGACCCAGTACTTC. Translating gives CASTEGPGQETQYF.

This clonotype has just a few counts. CDR3 amino acids: CASSYTEQGGNQPQHF. CDR3 coding DNA: TGTGCCAGCAGTTACACTGAACAGGGCGGCAATCAGCCCCAGCATTTT. The rearrangement joins TRBV6-7 to TRBJ1-5, with TRBD1 as a possible D gene (6 bases). TRBV6-7 is reported as an ORF; its role is uncertain. V was cut by 2 bases and J by 2 bases, with 13 bases left in between. The CDR3 is made up of 16 amino acids.

This clonotype has ten or more counts. The rearrangement uses TRBV20-1 and TRBJ2-3; TRBD2 matches 7 bases. CDR1 DFQATT and CDR2 SNEGSKA come from the germline V gene (reference sequence). V lost 3 bases and J lost 2; bases outside the gene matches: 5. This CDR3 comprises 14 residues. This CDR3 is CSASRSGDTDTQYF. The DNA for the CDR3 is TGCAGTGCTAGTCGCAGCGGGGACACAGATACGCAGTATTTT.

The chain uses TRBV5-4 and TRBJ2-5; D possibly corresponds to TRBD1 (7 bases). V was trimmed by 4 bases and J by 4 bases, leaving 14 bases between them. The germline V gene has CDR1 SGHNT and CDR2 YYREEE (reference sequence). The CDR3 contains 14 residues. In DNA, the CDR3 is TGTGCCAGCAGCCAAAACAGGGGAGGAGAGACCCAGTACTTC. This translates into CASSQNRGGETQYF.

This clonotype occurred many times. This chain links TRBV5-1 with TRBJ2-5; 11 bases map to TRBD2. Germline V CDR1 and CDR2: SGHRS, YFSETQ. Germline trimming cut 6 bases from V and 7 bases from J; bases unmatched to any gene: 11. This CDR3 is 15 amino acids long. The DNA of the CDR3 is TGCGCCAGCACCAGGACTAGCGGGCCATTTGGGACCCAGTACTTC. It is translated as CASTRTSGPFGTQYF.

The table lists this clonotype with many counts. The chain links TRBV10-3 to TRBJ1-5, with 7 bases fitting TRBD1. V lost 6 bases to trimming and J lost 2 bases; unmatched junction nucleotides: 7. Germline V lookup: CDR1 ENHRY, CDR2 SYGVKD. The CDR3 spans 15 residues. The CDR3 region has the DNA TGTGCCATCAGCACAGGGGACAATGGCAATCAGCCCCAGCATTTT. Protein sequence: CAISTGDNGNQPQHF.

This clonotype was observed at least ten times. The chain is built from TRBV7-2 and TRBJ2-2, with a weak D call TRBD1 (6 bases). There are 16 residues in the CDR3. CDR1 is SGHTA, CDR2 FQGNSA, per germline. V shed 3 bases and J shed 2 bases, with 13 bases lying between them. This chain's CDR3 is CASSFYLGANTGELFF. As DNA, the CDR3 is TGTGCCAGCAGCTTCTATCTGGGGGCTAACACCGGGGAGCTGTTTTTT.

In its sample, this clonotype was seen a few times. The rearrangement uses TRBV24-1 and TRBJ2-1, with 10 positions matching TRBD2. Germline CDR1 and CDR2: KGHDR and SFDVKD. Trimming took 9 bases from V and 2 from J; bases not matched to a gene: 12. The CDR3 is made up of 17 amino acids. For the CDR3, the DNA is TGTGCCACCCAGACGGGGGTAGCGGGGGGACCCTACAATGAGCAGTTCTTC. Residues: CATQTGVAGGPYNEQFF.

In its sample, this clonotype was seen many times. V is TRBV6-5 and J is TRBJ2-1; 7 bases align to TRBD2. The germline V gene encodes CDR1 MNHEY and CDR2 SVGAGI. This CDR3 spans 16 amino acids. V gave up 6 bases and J gave up 7 bases; unmatched junction bases: 15. In DNA form, the CDR3 reads TGTGCCAGCAGCTATGGGGGGTTTGGGGGGGGAAATGAGCAGTTCTTC. Protein product: CASSYGGFGGGNEQFF.

A few counts support this clonotype. V and J are TRBV3-1 and TRBJ2-1; TRBD2 aligns across 13 bases. The V gene end was trimmed by 1 base and the J gene end by 0 bases; junction bases not matched to a gene: 3. Germline V gene sequence: CDR1 LGHDT, CDR2 YNNKEL (reference sequence). This CDR3 is 18 amino acids long. CDR3 bases: TGTGCCAGCAGCCAAGCGGGACTAGCGGGGAGCTCCTACAATGAGCAGTTCTTC. Amino acids: CASSQAGLAGSSYNEQFF.

This clonotype appeared many times. The chain couples TRBV20-1 to TRBJ2-5; the match to TRBD1 covers 7 bases. Trimming took 3 bases from V and 5 from J; bases not matched to a gene: 6. CDR3 length equals 13 residues. CDR1 is DFQATT and CDR2 is SNEGSKA in the germline V gene (reference sequence). CDR3 region: CSARKYRGETQYF. CDR3 sequence (DNA): TGCAGTGCTAGGAAATACAGGGGCGAGACCCAGTACTTC.

This clonotype has ten or more counts. The chain is built from TRBV4-3 and TRBJ1-5, with TRBD1 matching over 7 bases. The CDR3 covers 16 residues. Germline trimming cut 2 bases from V and 6 bases from J; bases unmatched to any gene: 10. Germline loops: CDR1 LGHNA, CDR2 YSLEER. CDR3 bases: TGCGCCAGCAGCCAAAATGGTGAGGGGGCGAGTCAGCCCCAGCATTTT. It encodes CASSQNGEGASQPQHF.

Ten or more counts support this clonotype. In DNA form, the CDR3 reads TGCAGTGCTAGAGTGGGAGGGGGTAACTATGGCTACACCTTC. Protein product: CSARVGGGNYGYTF. The chain uses TRBV20-1 and TRBJ1-2; D may be TRBD1 (6 bases). The germline V and J ends were trimmed by 1 base and 1 base, with 10 bases remaining between them. Germline V gene lookup returns CDR1 DFQATT and CDR2 SNEGSKA (reference sequence). This CDR3 is 14 amino acids long.

Within the sample, this clonotype is medium-sized (0.01 to 0.1%). The genes are TRBV4-2 and TRBJ2-2, with D tentatively TRBD1 or TRBD2 (5 bases each). With 0 bases removed from V and 4 bases from J, the gap between germline ends came to 12 bases. The CDR3 extends over 16 amino acids. Germline lookup yields CDR1 LGHNA and CDR2 YNFKEQ. CDR3 sequence reads: CASSQEGDPSTGELFF. The CDR3 DNA sequence: TGTGCCAGCAGCCAAGAGGGGGACCCCTCCACCGGGGAGCTGTTTTTT.

This clonotype was recorded a few times. One junction end does not reproduce the germline sequence, and a read error may be involved. The chain couples TRBV7-6 to TRBJ2-5; D is perhaps TRBD1 or TRBD2 (6 bases each). CDR1 is SGHVS, CDR2 FNYEAQ, per germline. The CDR3 contains 13 residues. The chain's CDR3 is CASSSLAEGGSDF. The CDR3 DNA sequence: TGTGCCAGCAGCTCACTAGCTGAGGGGGGTTCAGACTTC. The whole variable domain, filled in from reference TRBV7-6 and TRBJ2-5, reads GAGVSQSPRYKVTKRGQDVALRCDPISGHVSLYWYRQALGQGPEFLTYFNYEAQQDKSGLPNDRFSAERPEGSISTLTIQRTEQRDSAMYRCASSSLAEGGSDFGPGTRLLVL.

This clonotype was recorded many times. This chain joins TRBV14 and TRBJ1-4, with TRBD1 identical over 11 bases. The CDR3 loop spans 14 amino acids. Germline V gives CDR1 SGHDN, CDR2 FVKESK. V gave up 4 bases and J gave up 8 bases; unmatched junction bases: 3. The CDR3 spells CASSPGTGGEKLFF. The CDR3 DNA reads TGTGCCAGCAGCCCGGGGACAGGGGGAGAAAAACTGTTTTTT.

This clonotype was recorded many times. For the CDR3, the DNA is TGTGCCAGCAGCCAAGAGGACGGAAATTCACCCCTCCACTTT. Translation gives CASSQEDGNSPLHF. The rearrangement links TRBV4-2 to TRBJ1-6; D unresolved. The CDR3 loop spans 14 amino acids. V was shortened by 0 bases and J by 7 bases, with 7 bases between the two germline ends. Germline CDR1 is LGHNA and CDR2 is YNFKEQ.

This clonotype was seen repeatedly, ten times or more. The chain recombines TRBV27 with TRBJ2-3; the match to TRBD1 covers 10 bases. The junction had 6 bases not matched to a gene; V was cut back by 6 bases and J by 3 bases. The CDR3 is 15 residues long. The V gene's germline CDR1 is MNHEY and CDR2 SMNVEV (reference sequence). The CDR3 region has the DNA TGTGCCAGCAGCCCCGGGACAGGGGCGACAGATACGCAGTATTTT. Protein: CASSPGTGATDTQYF.

Regarding this clonotype: A much larger clone lies a single base off, so this may be a read error. The chain uses TRBV5-1 and TRBJ2-1; 9 bases match TRBD1. The CDR3 is made up of 15 amino acids. Germline V lookup: CDR1 SGHRS, CDR2 YFSETQ. V lost 4 bases and J lost 7; bases outside the gene matches: 9. The CDR3 bases are TGCGCCAGCAGCCCTACCGGGACAGGGAAGAATGAGCAGTTCTTC. Protein: CASSPTGTGKNEQFF.

The table lists this clonotype with many counts. The J gene is TRBJ2-3, the V gene TRBV5-6; possibly TRBD2 for D (5 bases). CDR1 SGHDT and CDR2 YYEEEE come from the germline V gene. V was clipped by 0 bases and J by 2 bases, with 13 bases between them. The CDR3 runs to 16 residues. CDR3 nucleotide sequence: TGTGCCAGCAGCTTGGATGGACTCCTTTCCACAGATACGCAGTATTTT. This translates into CASSLDGLLSTDTQYF.

Many counts were recorded for this clonotype. The chain combines TRBV20-1 with TRBJ2-5, with D tentatively TRBD2 (5 bases). Trimming pared 3 bases from V and 2 bases from J, leaving 10 bases between. The CDR3 covers 13 residues. Germline CDR1 is DFQATT and CDR2 is SNEGSKA (reference sequence). CDR3 region: CSASPSGQETQYF. The DNA of the CDR3 is TGCAGTGCTAGTCCCAGCGGACAAGAGACCCAGTACTTC.

This clonotype has a count of ten or more. V and J are TRBV6-5 and TRBJ1-2; 7 positions match TRBD1. Germline CDR1 and CDR2: MNHEY and SVGAGI. This CDR3 comprises 12 residues. V was pared by 6 bases and J by 7 bases, with 5 bases of the junction left unmatched. CDR3 sequence (DNA): TGTGCCAGCAGCAGACAGGGACGTGGCTACACCTTC. It encodes CASSRQGRGYTF.

This clonotype was observed many times. The chain links TRBV5-4 to TRBJ1-6; D remains ambiguous. This CDR3 has 15 residues. CDR1 and CDR2 (germline): SGHNT, YYREEE (reference sequence). V was cut by 4 bases and J by 14 bases, with 22 bases left in between. The CDR3 reads CASSPGLEHGFSLHF. CDR3 sequence (DNA): TGTGCCAGCAGCCCCGGGTTGGAACACGGTTTTTCCCTCCACTTT.

This clonotype came up many times. V is TRBV5-1 and J is TRBJ2-3; 10 bases are a match to TRBD1. The V gene's germline CDR1 is SGHRS and CDR2 YFSETQ. V lost 0 bases and J lost 4; bases outside the gene matches: 2. The CDR3 loop spans 15 amino acids. CDR3 sequence reads: CASSLAGTGADTQYF. The CDR3, as DNA: TGCGCCAGCAGCTTGGCCGGGACAGGGGCAGATACGCAGTATTTT.